The next 26 T cell receptor beta chains were all read from a single sample in a study of tissue T cells after allogeneic stem cell transplantation. Data came from immunoSEQ multiplex PCR; TCRdb stores just in-frame clones and leaves some out. The table has around 50,000 clones, 65% to 85% seen once; the top ten hold around 0.5%. Sequencing input: sorted cells pooled from one or two spleens. The receptors originated from a pool of C57BL/6 mice in good health.

Worth noting for this clone: The germline and genes are mouse ones. The sequence runs out 1 residue before the end of the CDR3; the remainder is reconstructed from the germline J gene. Other DNA sequences in this sample translate to the same CDR3. V is TRBV13-1 and J is TRBJ1-4, with 10 bases identical to TRBD1. This CDR3 is built from 15 residues. Germline CDR1 and CDR2: NSHNY and SYGAGN. V shed 3 bases and J 6 bases; nucleotides not matched to a gene: 5. CDR3 loop: CASSVGQGGDERLFF. The covered CDR3 bases are TGTGCCAGCAGTGTAGGACAGGGGGGAGACGAAAGATTATTT.

A note on this clone: The genes and germline here are from mouse. The CDR3 end is not reached by the read, which stops 1 residue before it; the germline J gene fills it in. The chain joins TRBV23 to TRBJ1-2; the table's D call of TRBD1 was not tested on the DNA. Germline CDR1 and CDR2: KGHTA and FQNQQP. The CDR3 is 14 amino acids. The CDR3 here is CSSTSTGTNSDYTF. Incomplete CDR3 DNA: TGCTCCAGCACCTCGACAGGGACAAACTCCGACTACACC.

Regarding this clone: Gene and germline names: mouse. The read terminates 1 residue before the CDR3 end, so the remaining end is supplied by the germline J gene. The chain joins TRBV3 to TRBJ1-2; 7 bases line up with TRBD1. Germline loops: CDR1 SNHLY, CDR2 FYNGKV (reference sequence). This CDR3 is built from 12 residues. V dropped 3 bases and J dropped 5; count of bases not matched to a gene: 0. CDR3 amino acids: CASSLTGSDYTF. Partial CDR3 DNA: TGTGCCAGCAGCTTGACAGGGTCCGACTACACC.

Details on this clone: Mouse gene names and germline throughout. The read terminates 1 residue ahead of where the CDR3 ends, so the germline J gene completes it. The gene calls are TRBV12-2 and TRBJ2-1; TRBD2 matches 7 bases. The J segment lost 4 bases and the V segment lost 1 base, leaving 6 bases of the junction unmatched. The CDR3 totals 15 residues. CDR1 SGHLS and CDR2 HYDKME come from the germline V gene. The part of the CDR3 DNA that was read is TGTGCCAGCTCTCTACTGGGACTGATATATGCTGAGCAGTTC. This sequence encodes CASSLLGLIYAEQF. The entire CDR3 sequence reads CASSLLGLIYAEQFF.

Comment on this clone: Gene names are mouse gene names. The read halts 1 residue ahead of the CDR3 end, with the missing end drawn from the germline J gene. The J gene is TRBJ2-7, the V gene TRBV13-1, with D tentatively TRBD1 (6 bases). V lost 5 bases, J lost 4 bases, and 7 bases lay in between. CDR3 size: 11 residues. CDR1 is NSHNY, CDR2 SYGAGN, per germline. The CDR3 DNA, read in part, is TGTGCCAGCAGAGACAGGTATGAACAGTAC. Its translation is CASRDRYEQY. The entire CDR3 reads CASRDRYEQYF.

Remarks on this clone: All gene names here are mouse names. The CDR3 end is not reached by the read, which stops 1 residue before it; the germline J gene fills it in. This chain links TRBV13-2 with TRBJ1-4, with 12 bases fitting TRBD1. Germline trimming cut 7 bases from V and 5 bases from J; bases unmatched to any gene: 6. The CDR3 extends over 15 amino acids. Germline V gene sequence: CDR1 NNHNN, CDR2 SYGAGS (reference sequence). CDR3 bases read: TGTGCCAGCAGTGGGACAGGGGGCGCGAACGAAAGATTATTT. Its translation is CASSGTGGANERLF. The CDR3 in full is CASSGTGGANERLFF.

With respect to this clone: Genes here carry mouse names. The read ends 1 residue shy of where the CDR3 ends; the end is completed using the germline J gene. This sequence joins TRBV2 and TRBJ1-6; TRBD1 agrees at 7 bases. TRBJ1-6 falls under the ORF class, with uncertain function. V lost 0 bases to trimming and J lost 4 bases; unmatched junction nucleotides: 3. The germline V gene has CDR1 LGHNA and CDR2 YSYQKL. This CDR3 comprises 16 residues. The sequenced CDR3 bases are TGTGCCAGCAGCCAAGATACGGGACAGTATAATTCGCCCCTCTAC. Its translation is CASSQDTGQYNSPLY. The whole CDR3 sequence is CASSQDTGQYNSPLYF.

Concerning this clone itself: Germline and genes: mouse. The read ends 1 residue shy of where the CDR3 ends; the end is completed using the germline J gene. The rearrangement joins TRBV19 to TRBJ1-1; tentative D call: TRBD1 (5 bases). V lost 2 bases and J lost 4, with 9 bases in between. The CDR3 spans 13 residues. In germline, CDR1 is FNHDT, CDR2 SITEND (reference sequence). CDR3 loop: CASSMSRATEVFF. The CDR3 DNA, read in part, is TGTGCCAGCAGTATGTCCAGGGCCACAGAAGTCTTC.

In regard to this clone: Gene names are the mouse ones. Sequencing ends 1 residue short of the CDR3 end; the germline J gene provides the rest. The chain joins TRBV4 to TRBJ2-5, with TRBD2 matching 8 bases. Germline V gene lookup returns CDR1 LGHDT and CDR2 YNNKQL (reference sequence). The V and J ends lost 5 bases and 2 bases, in that order; junction bases with no gene match: 3. The CDR3 is made up of 14 amino acids. CDR3 loop: CASSPWGAQDTQYF. The sequenced CDR3 bases are TGTGCCAGCAGCCCCTGGGGGGCCCAAGACACCCAGTAC.

About this clone itself: Mouse gene names and germline throughout. The CDR3 bases that were read are TGCACCTGCAGTACTTACTGGGGGGCGAAAGACACCCAGTAC. Translating gives CTCSTYWGAKDTQY. In full, the CDR3 reads CTCSTYWGAKDTQYF. The V call is TRBV1, the J call TRBJ2-5; 9 bases fit TRBD2. The read falls 1 residue short of the CDR3 end, and the missing part is taken from the germline J gene. Germline V gene sequence: CDR1 NSQYPW, CDR2 LRSPGD (reference sequence). The CDR3 contains 15 residues. The J segment lost 4 bases and the V segment lost 5 bases, leaving 7 bases of the junction unmatched.

This clone was seen more than once but under ten times. The genes and germline here are from mouse. The read comes to an end 1 residue before the CDR3 does, leaving the germline J gene to fill in the end. This chain links TRBV19 with TRBJ1-4, with a tentative D call TRBD1 (6 bases). With 5 bases removed from V and 0 bases from J, the gap between germline ends came to 11 bases. The CDR3 is 15 amino acids. CDR1 and CDR2 from the germline V gene are FNHDT and SITEND (reference sequence). This CDR3 is CASSPGHISNERLFF. Partial CDR3 DNA: TGTGCCAGCAGCCCGGGACACATTTCCAACGAAAGATTATTT.

In regard to this clone: Each gene name is a mouse one. The read is 1 residue too short to cover the CDR3 end, so that end is filled in from the germline J gene. The chain has TRBV12-1 and TRBJ2-4; 10 nucleotides line up with TRBD1. This CDR3 has 16 residues. Trimming took 2 bases from V and 2 from J; bases not matched to a gene: 6. The V gene's germline CDR1 is SGHSN and CDR2 HYEKVE. The DNA read from the CDR3 is TGTGCCAGCTCTCCCGACAGGGGGCGGGTTCAAAACACCTTGTAC. Amino acids: CASSPDRGRVQNTLY. The whole CDR3 region reads CASSPDRGRVQNTLYF.

Of note for this clone: These gene names are mouse names. Sequencing ends 1 residue short of the CDR3 end; the germline J gene provides the rest. V is TRBV16 and J is TRBJ2-5; 11 nucleotides line up with TRBD1. V trimming: 3 bases; J trimming: 2 bases; junction bases outside the gene matches: 1. Germline assignment: CDR1 SGHSA and CDR2 FRNQAP. The CDR3 extends over 15 amino acids. The CDR3 spells CASSFGQGAQDTQYF. The covered CDR3 bases are TGTGCAAGCAGCTTCGGACAGGGGGCCCAAGACACCCAGTAC.

Concerning this clone itself: Here the gene names and germline are mouse. With the read ending 1 residue before the CDR3 end, the germline J gene is used to fill in that end. The chain combines TRBV12-1 with TRBJ2-2; TRBD2 aligns across 10 bases. The CDR3 totals 16 residues. Unmatched junction bases numbered 1, after V lost 0 bases and J lost 1 base. Germline values: CDR1 SGHSN, CDR2 HYEKVE. The CDR3 sequence is CASSLDWGENTGQLYF. CDR3 bases read: TGTGCCAGCTCTCTCGACTGGGGGGAAAACACCGGGCAGCTCTAC.

A few counts support this clone. Germline and genes here are mouse. Read coverage stops 1 residue before the CDR3 terminus; the germline J gene supplies the remainder. The V call is TRBV19, the J call TRBJ2-7, with 7 bases aligning to TRBD1. The ends lost 0 bases at V and 0 bases at J; junction bases unmatched: 0. Looked up from germline, CDR1 is FNHDT and CDR2 is SITEND (reference sequence). The CDR3 covers 14 residues. This CDR3 reads CASSIGDSSYEQYF. The part of the CDR3 DNA that was read is TGTGCCAGCAGTATAGGGGACAGCTCCTATGAACAGTAC.

With respect to this clone: All gene names here are mouse names. The read terminates 1 residue before the CDR3 end, so the remaining end is supplied by the germline J gene. This chain connects TRBV16 to TRBJ1-1; unclear D gene. This CDR3 has 13 residues. Trimming removed 4 bases at V and 0 bases at J, with 6 bases between. The V gene's germline CDR1 is SGHSA and CDR2 FRNQAP. CDR3 residues: CASSSSANTEVFF. The covered CDR3 bases are TGTGCAAGCAGCTCAAGTGCAAACACAGAAGTCTTC.

Regarding this clone: Mouse gene names and germline throughout. The observed sequence ends 1 residue before the CDR3 terminus, with the missing tail filled in from the germline J gene. This chain uses TRBV13-3 with TRBJ2-7; 8 nucleotides match TRBD2. The germline gives CDR1 NNHDY, CDR2 SYVADS. V dropped 4 bases and J dropped 6; count of bases not matched to a gene: 3. The CDR3 loop spans 12 amino acids. The CDR3 loop reads CASSLTGVEQYF. The CDR3 bases that were read are TGTGCCAGCAGTTTGACTGGGGTTGAACAGTAC.

A few counts support this clone. Gene names are mouse gene names. The read ends 1 residue before the CDR3 terminus; that terminus is restored from the germline J gene. The gene calls are TRBV20 and TRBJ2-3, with D hard to call. V lost 2 bases, J lost 0 bases, and 3 bases lay in between. The germline CDR1 and CDR2 sequences are GFQATS and STVNSAI. The CDR3 length is 12 residues. CDR3 amino acids: CGARTSAETLYF. The CDR3 bases that were read are TGTGGTGCTAGGACAAGTGCAGAAACGCTGTAT.

On this clone: Genes and germline come from the mouse. Read data end 1 residue before the CDR3 end; the end is taken from the germline J gene. The chain recombines TRBV31 with TRBJ2-7, with D possibly being TRBD1 (7 bases). Germline V CDR1 and CDR2: GKSSPN, SITVG. The CDR3 is 14 residues long. V lost 0 bases, J lost 4 bases, and 13 bases lay in between. The CDR3 bases that were read are TGTGCCTGGAGTCTAAGTAGGGGGCTATATGAACAGTAC. It encodes CAWSLSRGLYEQY. The CDR3 as a whole reads CAWSLSRGLYEQYF.

Remarks on this clone: Mouse gene names apply. Read data end 1 residue before the CDR3 end; the end is taken from the germline J gene. This rearrangement joins TRBV1 to TRBJ2-4, with TRBD1 as a possible D gene (6 bases). The CDR3 spans 13 residues. Per the germline V gene, CDR1 is NSQYPW and CDR2 is LRSPGD (reference sequence). The V and J ends lost 4 bases and 5 bases respectively, with 10 bases between them. The CDR3 sequence: CTCSDREGNTLYF. The CDR3 DNA, read in part, is TGCACCTGCAGTGACAGGGAGGGAAACACCTTGTAC.

On this clone itself: Gene names and germline match the mouse. Read coverage stops 1 residue before the CDR3 terminus; the germline J gene supplies the remainder. The J gene is TRBJ2-7, the V gene TRBV19; D gene uncertain. V was shortened by 6 bases and J by 4 bases, with 2 bases between the two germline ends. The CDR3 runs 9 residues. Looked up from germline, CDR1 is FNHDT and CDR2 is SITEND (reference sequence). The sequenced part of the CDR3 DNA is TGTGCCAGCAATTATGAACAGTAC. Encoded protein: CASNYEQY. The entire CDR3 sequence reads CASNYEQYF.

Comments on this clone: The genes are named according to mouse. The sequence runs out 1 residue before the end of the CDR3; the remainder is reconstructed from the germline J gene. The chain couples TRBV31 to TRBJ2-5; 8 positions agree with TRBD2. Germline CDR1 GKSSPN, CDR2 SITVG. J lost 3 bases, V lost 0 bases, and 2 bases had no gene match. The CDR3 sequence is 14 residues long. CDR3 DNA (partial): TGTGCCTGGAGTCTGGGGGGGGCGCAAGACACCCAGTAC. Its protein is CAWSLGGAQDTQY. The whole CDR3 sequence is CAWSLGGAQDTQYF. Using reference TRBV31 and TRBJ2-5 for the parts outside the CDR3, the full variable domain is AQTIHQWPVAEIKAVGSPLSLGCTIKGKSSPNLYWYWQATGGTLQQLFYSITVGQVESVVQLNLSASRPKDDQFILSTEKLLLSHSGFYLCAWSLGGAQDTQYFGPGTRLLVL.

Concerning this clone itself: Gene names follow the mouse nomenclature. Coverage ceases 1 residue before the CDR3 finishes, and the germline J gene fills in the end. The gene calls are TRBV26 and TRBJ1-1; D gene unclear. V shed 3 bases and J shed 0 bases, with 5 bases lying between them. Germline V gives CDR1 KGHPV, CDR2 FQNQEV (reference sequence). The CDR3 has 13 amino acids. The CDR3 sequence is CASSLQSNTEVFF. The covered CDR3 bases are TGTGCCAGCAGTCTACAATCAAACACAGAAGTCTTC. Full variable domain (outside the CDR3, taken from reference TRBV26 and TRBJ1-1): NSKVIQTPRYLVKGQGQKAKMRCIPEKGHPVVFWYQQNKNNEFKFLINFQNQEVLQQIDMTEKRFSAECPSNSPCSLEIQSSEAGDSALYLCASSLQSNTEVFFGKGTRLTVV.

As regards this clone: The listed genes are named as in mouse. The read finishes 1 residue shy of the CDR3 end, and the germline J gene is used to complete it. This chain joins TRBV13-2 and TRBJ2-1; the match to TRBD2 covers 8 bases. Germline V gives CDR1 NNHNN, CDR2 SYGAGS (reference sequence). V dropped 3 bases and J dropped 7; count of bases not matched to a gene: 9. This CDR3 spans 15 amino acids. CDR3 amino acids: CASGVPGGGGAEQFF. Incomplete CDR3 DNA: TGTGCCAGCGGTGTCCCCGGGGGGGGCGGGGCTGAGCAGTTC.

This clone was recorded a few times. The germline and genes are mouse ones. The CDR3 end lies 1 residue beyond the end of the read and is filled in from the germline J gene. J is TRBJ1-3 and V is TRBV1; D is unresolved. CDR1 is NSQYPW, CDR2 LRSPGD, per germline (reference sequence). V gave up 3 bases and J gave up 0 bases, with 3 bases separating them. The CDR3 has 13 amino acids. The CDR3 bases that were read are TGCACCTGCAGTGCCATTTCTGGAAATACGCTCTAT. Protein sequence: CTCSAISGNTLY. The full CDR3 protein is CTCSAISGNTLYF.

With respect to this clone: Mouse gene names apply. The read ends 1 residue before the CDR3 terminus; that terminus is restored from the germline J gene. The chain is built from TRBV3 and TRBJ2-7; no clear D gene. Germline CDR1 SNHLY, CDR2 FYNGKV (reference sequence). The CDR3 runs 13 residues. With 4 bases removed from V and 0 bases from J, the gap between germline ends came to 7 bases. The CDR3 here is CASSSLSSYEQYF. Partial CDR3 DNA: TGTGCCAGCAGCTCACTTAGCTCCTATGAACAGTAC.